These 6 T cell receptor beta chains share one sample of origin, sequenced in a study of T cell changes during pregnancy in multiple sclerosis (dated by TCRdb to between 2018 and 2020). Libraries were built with the immunoSEQ multiplex PCR assay. Not all clones reach the TCRdb copy of this immuneACCESS table, which keeps in-frame sequences only. Checked studies attribute under half of the gap to unresolved V genes and leave the rest unexplained. The sample profile shows approximately 33,000 clones; around 88% of them were found once. Clones ranked in the top ten supply approximately 0.74% of the sample. The starting material was CD4+ T cells from peripheral blood mononuclear cells, obtained in the first trimester of pregnancy. Receptor source: a female donor in good health, enrolled as a control in a pregnancy study.

The J gene is TRBJ2-2, the V gene TRBV6-5, with D maybe TRBD1 (6 bases). Trimming took 4 bases from V and 3 from J, leaving 9 bases between them. Germline values: CDR1 MNHEY, CDR2 SVGAGI. This CDR3 comprises 14 residues. CDR3 sequence: CASSSDRDTGELFF. The DNA of the CDR3 is TGTGCCAGCAGTTCGGACAGAGACACCGGGGAGCTGTTTTTT.

The genes are TRBV30 and TRBJ1-5; D possibly corresponds to TRBD1 (6 bases). Between the trimmed V and J ends, which lost 2 bases and 0 bases, there was a span of 17 bases. The germline CDR1 and CDR2 sequences are GTSNPN and SVGIG (reference sequence). This CDR3 has 17 amino acids. The CDR3 spells CAWSPGGAVHSNQPQHF. DNA for the CDR3: TGTGCCTGGAGTCCCGGGGGGGCAGTCCATAGCAATCAGCCCCAGCATTTT.

V is TRBV19 and J is TRBJ2-1, with D perhaps matching TRBD2 (6 bases). This CDR3 has 15 residues. Trimming took 6 bases from V and 10 from J, leaving 22 bases between them. Germline V CDR1 and CDR2: LNHDA, SQIVND (reference sequence). CDR3 protein: CASRRESPPGWEQFF. CDR3 in DNA: TGTGCCAGTAGACGGGAGTCCCCGCCGGGCTGGGAGCAGTTCTTC.

The J gene is TRBJ1-1, the V gene TRBV19; D is uncertain. The germline V gene encodes CDR1 LNHDA and CDR2 SQIVND (reference sequence). The CDR3 runs 13 residues. Deletions cut 4 bases from V and 10 bases from J, with 16 bases between. In nucleotides, the CDR3 is TGTGCCAGTAGTACGCCACCCGGAGGTACAGCTTTCTTT. Amino acid sequence: CASSTPPGGTAFF.

The rearrangement uses TRBV5-4 and TRBJ2-1; 8 bases are a match to TRBD2. The germline gives CDR1 SGHNT, CDR2 YYREEE (reference sequence). The CDR3 loop spans 16 amino acids. V lost 4 bases and J lost 4; bases outside the gene matches: 10. CDR3 bases: TGTGCCAGCAGCCTGGTGGGCGGGGGGCATTACAATGAGCAGTTCTTC. Its translation is CASSLVGGGHYNEQFF.

This clone was counted a single time. The chain combines TRBV19 with TRBJ2-7, with D possibly TRBD1 on 6 matching bases. The CDR3 sequence is 15 residues long. The germline gives CDR1 LNHDA, CDR2 SQIVND (reference sequence). Trimming removed 4 bases from V and 1 base from J, with 14 bases in between. CDR3 in amino acids: CASSTRGQTSYEQYF. CDR3 DNA sequence: TGTGCCAGTAGTACAAGAGGACAGACGTCCTACGAGCAGTACTTC.